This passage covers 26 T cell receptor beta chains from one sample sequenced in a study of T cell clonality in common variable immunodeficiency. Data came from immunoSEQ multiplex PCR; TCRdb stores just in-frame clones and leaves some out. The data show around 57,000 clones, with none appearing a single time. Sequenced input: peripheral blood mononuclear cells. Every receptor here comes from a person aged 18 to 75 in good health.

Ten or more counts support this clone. The CDR3 is CASETRDRDTEAFF. The CDR3 DNA, read in part, is TGTGCCAGTGAAACCCGGGACAGGGACACTGAA. J is TRBJ1-1 and V is TRBV19, with TRBD1 matching over 9 bases. The missing CDR3 end, 3 residues past where the read stops, is filled in from the germline J gene. The CDR3 is made up of 14 amino acids. CDR1 is LNHDA and CDR2 is SQIVND in the germline V gene (reference sequence). V lost 8 bases, J lost 3 bases, and 7 bases stayed unmatched.

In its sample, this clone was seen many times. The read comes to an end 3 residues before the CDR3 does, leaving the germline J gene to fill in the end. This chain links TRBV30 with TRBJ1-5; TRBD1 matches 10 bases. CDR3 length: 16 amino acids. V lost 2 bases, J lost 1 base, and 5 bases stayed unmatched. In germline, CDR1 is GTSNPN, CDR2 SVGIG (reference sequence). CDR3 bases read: TGTGCCTGGAGTAGAGGACAGGGGGAAAGCAATCAGCCC. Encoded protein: CAWSRGQGESNQP. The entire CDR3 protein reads CAWSRGQGESNQPQHF. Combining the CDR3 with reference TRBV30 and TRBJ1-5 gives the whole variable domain SQTIHQWPATLVQPVGSPLSLECTVEGTSNPNLYWYRQAAGRGLQLLFYSVGIGQISSEVPQNLSASRPQDRQFILSSKKLLLSDSGFYLCAWSRGQGESNQPQHFGDGTRLSIL.

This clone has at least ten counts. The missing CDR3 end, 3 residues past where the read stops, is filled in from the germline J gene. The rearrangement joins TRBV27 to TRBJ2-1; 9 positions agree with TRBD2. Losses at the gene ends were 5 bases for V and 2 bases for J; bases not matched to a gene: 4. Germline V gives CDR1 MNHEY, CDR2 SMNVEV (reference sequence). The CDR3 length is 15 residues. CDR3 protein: CASSPLAGTYNEQFF. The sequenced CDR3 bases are TGTGCCAGCAGTCCCCTAGCGGGAACCTACAATGAG.

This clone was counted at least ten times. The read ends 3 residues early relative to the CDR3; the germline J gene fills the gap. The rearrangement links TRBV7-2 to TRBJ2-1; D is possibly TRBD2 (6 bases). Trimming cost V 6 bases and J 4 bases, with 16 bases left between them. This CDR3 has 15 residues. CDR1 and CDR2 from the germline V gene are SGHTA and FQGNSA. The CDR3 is CASSPRSSAYNEQFF. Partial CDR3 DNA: TGTGCCAGCAGTCCGCGGTCTAGCGCATACAATGAG.

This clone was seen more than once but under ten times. The DNA read from the CDR3 is TGCAGTGCTAGAAAAGCGGGAACGCCTTACAATGAG. Translated: CSARKAGTPYNE. The entire CDR3 sequence reads CSARKAGTPYNEQFF. The V and J genes are TRBV20-1 and TRBJ2-1; 7 bases line up with TRBD2. The read terminates 3 residues ahead of where the CDR3 ends, so the germline J gene completes it. Germline loops: CDR1 DFQATT, CDR2 SNEGSKA (reference sequence). The CDR3 has 15 residues. The junction had 8 bases not matched to a gene; V was cut back by 2 bases and J by 4 bases.

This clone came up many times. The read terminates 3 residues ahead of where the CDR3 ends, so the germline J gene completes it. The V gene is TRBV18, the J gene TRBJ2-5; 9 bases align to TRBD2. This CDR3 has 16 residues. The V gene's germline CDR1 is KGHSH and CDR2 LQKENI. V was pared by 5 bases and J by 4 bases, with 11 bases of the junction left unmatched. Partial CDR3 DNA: TGTGCCAGCTCATTACATTTAGCGGGAGCAGGAGAGACC. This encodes CASSLHLAGAGET. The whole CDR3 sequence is CASSLHLAGAGETQYF. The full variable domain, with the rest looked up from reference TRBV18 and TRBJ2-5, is NAGVMQNPRHLVRRRGQEARLRCSPMKGHSHVYWYRQLPEEGLKFMVYLQKENIIDESGMPKERFSAEFPKEGPSILRIQQVVRGDSAAYFCASSLHLAGAGETQYFGPGTRLLVL.

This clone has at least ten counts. The DNA read from the CDR3 is TGTGCCAGTAGTACAAGACTAGCCAGGTACAATGAG. It is translated as CASSTRLARYNE. The CDR3 in full is CASSTRLARYNEQFF. This chain uses TRBV19 with TRBJ2-1; 7 nucleotides agree with TRBD2. The read is 3 residues too short to cover the CDR3 end, so that end is filled in from the germline J gene. Per the germline V gene, CDR1 is LNHDA and CDR2 is SQIVND (reference sequence). There are 15 residues in the CDR3. Trimming took 4 bases from V and 4 from J; bases not matched to a gene: 7.

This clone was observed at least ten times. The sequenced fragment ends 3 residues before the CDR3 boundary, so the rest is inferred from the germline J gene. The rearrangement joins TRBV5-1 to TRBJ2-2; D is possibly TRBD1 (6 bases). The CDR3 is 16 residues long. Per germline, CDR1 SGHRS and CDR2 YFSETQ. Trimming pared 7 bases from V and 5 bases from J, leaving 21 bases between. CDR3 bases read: TGCGCCAGCGGTTTCCAGGGGCCCTCGGGAACCGGGGAG. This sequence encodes CASGFQGPSGTGE. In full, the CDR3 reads CASGFQGPSGTGELFF.

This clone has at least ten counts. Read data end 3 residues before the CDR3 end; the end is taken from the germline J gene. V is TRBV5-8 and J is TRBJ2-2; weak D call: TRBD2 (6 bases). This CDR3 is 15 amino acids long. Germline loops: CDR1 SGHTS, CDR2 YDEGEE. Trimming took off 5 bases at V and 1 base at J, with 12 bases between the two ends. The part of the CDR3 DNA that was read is TGTGCCAGCAGAGCTAGCGTCCAGAACACCGGGGAG. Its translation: CASRASVQNTGE. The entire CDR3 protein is CASRASVQNTGELFF.

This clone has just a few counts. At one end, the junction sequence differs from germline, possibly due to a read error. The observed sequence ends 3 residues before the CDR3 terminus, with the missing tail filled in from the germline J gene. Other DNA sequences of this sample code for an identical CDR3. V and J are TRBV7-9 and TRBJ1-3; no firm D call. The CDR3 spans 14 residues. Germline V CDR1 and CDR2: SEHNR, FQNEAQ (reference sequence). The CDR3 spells CASSFDISGNTIYF. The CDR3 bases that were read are TGTGCCAGCAGCTTTGACATCTCTGGAAACACG.

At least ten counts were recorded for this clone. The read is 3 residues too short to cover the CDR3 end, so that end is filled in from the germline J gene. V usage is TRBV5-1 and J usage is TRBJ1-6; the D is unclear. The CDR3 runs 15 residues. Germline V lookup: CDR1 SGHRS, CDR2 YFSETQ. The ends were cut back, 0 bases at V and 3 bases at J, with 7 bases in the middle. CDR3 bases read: TGCGCCAGCAGCTTGGAGGCCGTCTATAATTCACCC. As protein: CASSLEAVYNSP. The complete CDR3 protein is CASSLEAVYNSPLHF.

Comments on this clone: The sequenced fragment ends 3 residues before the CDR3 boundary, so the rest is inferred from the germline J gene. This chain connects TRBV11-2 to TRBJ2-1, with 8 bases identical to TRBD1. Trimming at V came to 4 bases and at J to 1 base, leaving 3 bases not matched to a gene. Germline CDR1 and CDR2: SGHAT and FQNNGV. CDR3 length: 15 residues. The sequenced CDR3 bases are TGTGCCAGCAGCTCCAACAGGGGGTCCTACAATGAG. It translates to CASSSNRGSYNE. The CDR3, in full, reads CASSSNRGSYNEQFF.

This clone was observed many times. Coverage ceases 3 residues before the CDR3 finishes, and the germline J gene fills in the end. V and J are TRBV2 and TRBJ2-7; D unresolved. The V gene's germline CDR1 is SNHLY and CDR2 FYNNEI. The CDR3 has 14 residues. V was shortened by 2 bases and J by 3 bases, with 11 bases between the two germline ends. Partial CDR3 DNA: TGTGCCAGCAGTGAAAGGCGGTCTATCTACGAG. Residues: CASSERRSIYE. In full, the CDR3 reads CASSERRSIYEQYF. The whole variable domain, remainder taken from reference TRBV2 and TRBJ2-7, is EPEVTQTPSHQVTQMGQEVILRCVPISNHLYFYWYRQILGQKVEFLVSFYNNEISEKSEIFDDQFSVERPDGSNFTLKIRSTKLEDSAMYFCASSERRSIYEQYFGPGTRLTVT.

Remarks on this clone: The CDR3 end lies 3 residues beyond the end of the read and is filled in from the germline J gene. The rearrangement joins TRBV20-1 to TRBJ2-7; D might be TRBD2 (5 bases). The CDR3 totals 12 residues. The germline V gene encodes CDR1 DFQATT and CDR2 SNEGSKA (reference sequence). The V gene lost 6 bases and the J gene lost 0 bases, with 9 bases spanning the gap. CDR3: CSAEGLSYEQYF. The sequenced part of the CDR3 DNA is TGCAGTGCCGAAGGACTCTCCTACGAG.

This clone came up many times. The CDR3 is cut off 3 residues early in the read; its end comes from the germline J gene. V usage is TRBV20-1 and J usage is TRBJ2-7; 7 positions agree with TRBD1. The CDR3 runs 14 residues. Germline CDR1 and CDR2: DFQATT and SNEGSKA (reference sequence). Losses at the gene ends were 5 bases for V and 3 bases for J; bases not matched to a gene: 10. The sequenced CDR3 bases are TGCAGTGCTGATCGACAGCAGGGGGACTACGAG. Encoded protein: CSADRQQGDYE. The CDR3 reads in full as CSADRQQGDYEQYF.

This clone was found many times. CDR3 amino acids: CASSSSRFSTGELFF. CDR3 bases read: TGTGCCAGCAGCTCCTCTCGGTTTAGTACCGGGGAG. The rearrangement joins TRBV7-2 to TRBJ2-2; no clear D. The CDR3 end lies 3 residues beyond the end of the read and is filled in from the germline J gene. Germline lookup yields CDR1 SGHTA and CDR2 FQGNSA. The CDR3 consists of 15 residues. V was clipped by 4 bases and J by 5 bases, with 14 bases between them.

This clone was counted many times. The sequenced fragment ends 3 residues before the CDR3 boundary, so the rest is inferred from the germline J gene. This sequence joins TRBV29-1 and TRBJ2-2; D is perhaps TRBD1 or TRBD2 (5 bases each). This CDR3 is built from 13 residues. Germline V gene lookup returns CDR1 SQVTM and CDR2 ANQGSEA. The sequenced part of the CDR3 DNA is TGCAGCGTTGAAGTGGGGAGAGGGGAAAAG. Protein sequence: CSVEVGRGEK. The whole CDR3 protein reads CSVEVGRGEKLFF.

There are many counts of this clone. The CDR3 loop is CASSPPDRVNEQFF. The DNA read from the CDR3 is TGTGCCAGCAGCCCTCCGGACAGGGTAAATGAG. The chain carries TRBV7-9 and TRBJ2-1; 8 positions agree with TRBD1. The read terminates 3 residues before the CDR3 end, so the remaining end is supplied by the germline J gene. The V segment lost 5 bases and the J segment 7 bases; nucleotides outside the gene matches: 7. The CDR3 sequence is 14 residues long. Germline V gives CDR1 SEHNR, CDR2 FQNEAQ (reference sequence).

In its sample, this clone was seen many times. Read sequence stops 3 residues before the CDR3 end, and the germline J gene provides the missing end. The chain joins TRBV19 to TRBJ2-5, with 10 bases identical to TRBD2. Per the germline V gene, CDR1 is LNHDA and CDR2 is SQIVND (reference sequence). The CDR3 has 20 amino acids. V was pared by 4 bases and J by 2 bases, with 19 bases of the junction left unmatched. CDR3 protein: CASSSPRKREGGNAQETQYF. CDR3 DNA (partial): TGTGCCAGTAGTAGCCCCCGTAAGCGGGAGGGCGGAAACGCACAAGAGACC.

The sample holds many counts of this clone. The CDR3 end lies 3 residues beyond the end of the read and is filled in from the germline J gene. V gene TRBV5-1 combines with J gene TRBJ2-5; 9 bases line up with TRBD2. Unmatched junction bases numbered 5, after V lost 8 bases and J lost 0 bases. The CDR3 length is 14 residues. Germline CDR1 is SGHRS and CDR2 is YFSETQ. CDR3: CASRTSANQETQYF. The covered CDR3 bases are TGCGCCAGTCGGACTAGCGCCAACCAAGAGACC.

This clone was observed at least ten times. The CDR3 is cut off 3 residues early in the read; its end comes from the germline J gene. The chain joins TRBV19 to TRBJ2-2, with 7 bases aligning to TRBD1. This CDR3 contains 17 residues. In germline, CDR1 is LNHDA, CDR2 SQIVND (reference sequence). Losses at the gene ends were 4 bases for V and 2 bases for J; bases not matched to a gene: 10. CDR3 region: CASSNLLRQGNTGELFF. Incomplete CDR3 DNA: TGTGCCAGTAGTAACCTCCTTAGACAGGGTAACACCGGGGAG.

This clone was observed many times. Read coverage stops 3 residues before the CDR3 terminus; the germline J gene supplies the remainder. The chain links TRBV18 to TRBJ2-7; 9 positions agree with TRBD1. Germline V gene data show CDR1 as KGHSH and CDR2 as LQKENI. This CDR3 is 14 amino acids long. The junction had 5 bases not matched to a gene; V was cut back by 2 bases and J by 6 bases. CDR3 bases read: TGTGCCAGCTCACCAGGGACAGGGATCCGCGAG. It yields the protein CASSPGTGIRE. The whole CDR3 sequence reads CASSPGTGIREQYF.

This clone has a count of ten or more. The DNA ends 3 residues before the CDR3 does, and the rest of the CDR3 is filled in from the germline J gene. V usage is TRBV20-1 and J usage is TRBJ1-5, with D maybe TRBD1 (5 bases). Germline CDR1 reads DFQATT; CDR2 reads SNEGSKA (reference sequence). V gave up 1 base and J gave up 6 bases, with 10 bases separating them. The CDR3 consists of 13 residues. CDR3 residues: CSARVRGGQPQHF. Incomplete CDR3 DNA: TGCAGTGCTAGAGTCCGGGGGGGTCAGCCC.

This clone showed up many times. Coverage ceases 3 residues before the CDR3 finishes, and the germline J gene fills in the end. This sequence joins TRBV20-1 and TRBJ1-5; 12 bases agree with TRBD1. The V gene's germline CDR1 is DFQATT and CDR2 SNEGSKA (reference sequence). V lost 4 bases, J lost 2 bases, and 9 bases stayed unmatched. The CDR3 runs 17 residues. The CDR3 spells CSAITGTGGNGNQPQHF. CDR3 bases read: TGCAGTGCTATAACCGGGACAGGGGGCAATGGCAATCAGCCC.

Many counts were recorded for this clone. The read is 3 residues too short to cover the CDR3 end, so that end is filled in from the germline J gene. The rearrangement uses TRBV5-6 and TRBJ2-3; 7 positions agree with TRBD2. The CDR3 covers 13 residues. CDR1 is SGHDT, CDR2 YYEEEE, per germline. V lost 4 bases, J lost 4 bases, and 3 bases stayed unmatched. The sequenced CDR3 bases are TGTGCCAGCAGCGGACTAGTCTCAGATACG. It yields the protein CASSGLVSDT. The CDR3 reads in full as CASSGLVSDTQYF.

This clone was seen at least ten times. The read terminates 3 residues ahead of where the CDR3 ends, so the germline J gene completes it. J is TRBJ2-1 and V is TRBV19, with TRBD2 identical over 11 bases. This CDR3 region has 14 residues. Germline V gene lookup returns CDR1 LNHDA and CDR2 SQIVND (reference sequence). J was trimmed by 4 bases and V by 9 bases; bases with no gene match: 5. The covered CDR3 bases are TGTGCCAGAGTCGGGACTAGCGGATACAATGAG. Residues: CARVGTSGYNE. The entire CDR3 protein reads CARVGTSGYNEQFF. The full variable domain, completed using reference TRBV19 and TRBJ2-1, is DGGITQSPKYLFRKEGQNVTLSCEQNLNHDAMYWYRQDPGQGLRLIYYSQIVNDFQKGDIAEGYSVSREKKESFPLTVTSAQKNPTAFYLCARVGTSGYNEQFFGPGTRLTVL.